A selection of T cell receptor beta chains follows, all from one sample in a study of blood T cell repertoires in COVID-19. Using immunoSEQ multiplex PCR, the repertoire was profiled, and TCRdb retains in-frame clones only, with some absent. The sample gives 400,000 to 500,000 clones, 88% of which show up once; approximately 1.8% is in the top ten. The sample was PBMCs or T cells enriched from blood (not recorded which). The receptors derive from a woman aged 35 to 49 who had recovered from COVID-19. Each CDR3 is given without its conserved first and last residue.

j_call v_call cdr3_aa
TRBJ2-7 TRBV7-2 ASSTYDSYEQY
TRBJ2-5 TRBV12-3/TRBV12-4 ASSLGQQETQY
TRBJ2-7 TRBV21-1 ASSPILPWADRSFYEQY
TRBJ1-5 TRBV12-3/TRBV12-4 ASSLGDQPQH
TRBJ2-7 TRBV12-3/TRBV12-4 ASSLTGPQQY
TRBJ1-5 TRBV19 ASSLDARQAYQPQH
TRBJ2-1 TRBV24-1 ATSDLQGVGRATVHEQF
TRBJ1-3 TRBV5-4 ASSWQGSPGNTIY
TRBJ2-5 TRBV9 ASSVKGGGETQY
TRBJ2-3 TRBV7-9 ASSSGQGSADTQY
TRBJ2-1 TRBV7-9 ASRGDRRHNEQF
TRBJ2-7 TRBV9 ASSVGAGFVEQY
TRBJ2-1 TRBV7-9 ASISGDGNEQF
TRBJ1-2 TRBV30 AWSVAGNHYGYT
TRBJ2-5 TRBV6-1 ASSGHSLRGSSGREETQY
TRBJ2-7 TRBV27 ASSPSYGQTPYEQY
TRBJ1-6 TRBV2 ASMSGLGSPLH
TRBJ1-5 TRBV27 ASSAQGGPNQPQH
TRBJ1-3 TRBV5-1 ASSLGTGERNTIY
TRBJ1-1 TRBV3-1/TRBV3-2 ASSRPGTAEAF
TRBJ2-7 TRBV23-1 ASSQYLPLAGPYEQY
TRBJ1-5 TRBV24-1 ATSAGYSNQPQH
TRBJ2-4 TRBV6-2/TRBV6-3 ASSPRHQLAKNIQY
TRBJ1-6 TRBV7-6 ASSPRRGQYNSPLH
TRBJ2-7 TRBV7-2 ASTLGLAGNEQY
TRBJ2-3 TRBV5-1 ASSQPLTGTDTQY
TRBJ1-1 TRBV30 AWRVTGQGRTEAF
TRBJ2-1 TRBV4-3 ASSPRLAGGTSSYNEQF
TRBJ2-1 TRBV10-2 ASSEPRPGLAAHLDNEQF
TRBJ1-1 TRBV2 ATLKDRNTEAF
TRBJ2-7 TRBV29-1 SGGEGSAGEQY
TRBJ1-2 TRBV3-1/TRBV3-2 ASSQGPATANYGYT
TRBJ1-1 TRBV12-5 ASGLVRGVNTEAF
TRBJ1-1 TRBV5-6 ASSFFNTLNTEAF
TRBJ1-2 TRBV6-5 ASRSGANYGYT
TRBJ1-5 TRBV27 ASSLLTGQPQH
TRBJ2-7 TRBV7-9 ASSSLRQFPYEQY
TRBJ2-7 TRBV4-3 ASSHDGTSGMRQY
TRBJ2-5 TRBV28 ASSTLTGGGETQY
TRBJ1-3 TRBV7-8 ASSLAPTSSGNTIY
TRBJ1-5 TRBV19 ASSHHRELVH
TRBJ2-1 TRBV27 ASRRGLLAGGNEQF
TRBJ1-6 TRBV11-3 ASRKNPERNSPLH
TRBJ2-5 TRBV5-1 ASSPNLRTGLQETQY
TRBJ1-2 TRBV10-3 AISGGDRKNYGYT
TRBJ2-3 TRBV2 ASSEAQSTDTQY
TRBJ1-5 TRBV19 ASSIVRGRQPQH
TRBJ2-1 TRBV4-3 ASSQATSAGANEQF
TRBJ1-1 TRBV7-8 ASSLAGIMNTEAF
TRBJ2-1 TRBV4-1 ASSQLQVTDNEQF
TRBJ2-3 TRBV5-4 ASSLALQGRTDTQY
TRBJ2-7 TRBV7-2 ASSQTSGSYEQY
TRBJ1-4 TRBV19 ASSRPGNEKLF
TRBJ2-1 TRBV24-1 ATSDLGSRDYNEQF
TRBJ1-2 TRBV2 ASTFPGTGSAGYT
TRBJ1-2 TRBV29-1 SVALGQGYT